This T cell receptor beta chain stems from a study of regulatory T cells in long-lasting Graves disease. Arm-PCR of CDR3 regions with iRepertoire HTBI primers generated TCR beta libraries. One entry per CDR3 protein, called by TCRdb with MiXCR from the multiplex PCR reads. Counted here are 400,000 to 550,000 distinct CDR3 sequences, roughly 17% occurring once; the ten biggest clones make up about 25%. The CDR3 is 15 amino acids. V gave up 5 bases and J gave up 5 bases, with 16 bases separating them. Germline CDR1 is SEHNR and CDR2 is FQNEAQ (reference sequence). As to time point: newly diagnosed GD, antithyroid drugs for less than 3 months. Generation of the TCR library employed RNA extracted from PBMCs. These data are also associated with another study on T cells in Graves' hyperthyroidism and ophthalmopathy. That paper adds: Reasons for excluding patients were uncontrolled infection, other autoimmune disease, pregnancy or lactation. Each diagnosis drew on symptoms, thyroxine, TRAb, thyroid ultrasound and orbital computed tomography findings. The HTBI set primed first-round TCR CDR3 RT-PCR.

The sequence derives from a woman aged 18-35 years with Graves disease. The material sequenced was peripheral blood mononuclear cells (PBMCs), taken at new diagnosis, from a patient treated with antithyroid drugs. The rearrangement uses TRBV7-9 and TRBJ2-1; D not certain. This CDR3 reads CASSPGPYVHNEQFF. Here the CDR3 DNA reads TGTGCCAGCAGCCCCGGTCCCTACGTCCACAATGAGCAGTTCTTC.